Sequencing of this T cell receptor (beta chain) was carried out in a study of cytomegalovirus exposure and HLA in healthy donors. The overall study: The same platform used for the approximately 700 first-cohort repertoires was also used for the roughly 120 validation repertoires, as a later analysis reported. General study findings and limits: Published work reported that the classifier diagnosed cytomegalovirus status with high specificity and sensitivity.

Comment on this clone: Its specificity is unknown.

Germline loops: CDR1 SGDLS, CDR2 YYNGEE. CDR3 length: 13 residues. V was cut by 6 bases and J by 5 bases, with 14 bases left in between. Libraries were prepared by immunoSEQ multiplex PCR; TCRdb keeps only in-frame clonotypes and omits some of them. The sample shows 120,000 or so clones, around 85% of them seen only once. This clonotype originated in a young man in good health and CMV-seropositive. The chain uses TRBV9 and TRBJ1-1; D gene uncertain. The sequencing sample was made of PBMCs. CDR3 protein: CASNPPKRTEAFF. In DNA form, the CDR3 reads TGTGCCAGCAATCCTCCGAAGAGAACTGAAGCTTTCTTT.